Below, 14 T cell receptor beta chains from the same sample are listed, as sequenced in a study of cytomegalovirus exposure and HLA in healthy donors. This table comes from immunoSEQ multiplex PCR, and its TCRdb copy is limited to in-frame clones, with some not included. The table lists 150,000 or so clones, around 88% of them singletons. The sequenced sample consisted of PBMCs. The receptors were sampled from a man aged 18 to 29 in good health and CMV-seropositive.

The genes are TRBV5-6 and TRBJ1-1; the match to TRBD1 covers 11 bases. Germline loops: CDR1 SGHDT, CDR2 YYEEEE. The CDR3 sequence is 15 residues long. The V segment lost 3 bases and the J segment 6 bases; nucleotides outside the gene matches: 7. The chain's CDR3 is CASSWGTGGYAEAFF. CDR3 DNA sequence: TGTGCCAGCAGCTGGGGGACAGGGGGATACGCTGAAGCTTTCTTT.

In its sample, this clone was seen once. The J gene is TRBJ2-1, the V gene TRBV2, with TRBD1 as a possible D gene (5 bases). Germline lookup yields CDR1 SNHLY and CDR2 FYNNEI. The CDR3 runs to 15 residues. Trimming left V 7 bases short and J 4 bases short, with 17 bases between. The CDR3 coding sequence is TGTGCCAGCACGACCCAGGGAAACAAATACAATGAGCAGTTCTTC. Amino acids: CASTTQGNKYNEQFF.

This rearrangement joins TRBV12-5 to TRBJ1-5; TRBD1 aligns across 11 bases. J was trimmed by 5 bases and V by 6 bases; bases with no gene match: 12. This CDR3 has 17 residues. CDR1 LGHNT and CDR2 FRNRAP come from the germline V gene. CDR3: CASGWDPMGQGDQPQHF. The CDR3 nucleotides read TGTGCTAGTGGATGGGACCCAATGGGACAGGGGGATCAGCCCCAGCATTTT.

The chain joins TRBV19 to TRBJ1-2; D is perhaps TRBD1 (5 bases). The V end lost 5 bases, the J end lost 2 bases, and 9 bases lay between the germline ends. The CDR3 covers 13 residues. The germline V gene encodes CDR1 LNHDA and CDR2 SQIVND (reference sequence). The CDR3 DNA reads TGTGCCAGTAGTGCTAACAGGAACTATGGCTACACCTTC. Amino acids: CASSANRNYGYTF. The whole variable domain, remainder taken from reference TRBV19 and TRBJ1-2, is DGGITQSPKYLFRKEGQNVTLSCEQNLNHDAMYWYRQDPGQGLRLIYYSQIVNDFQKGDIAEGYSVSREKKESFPLTVTSAQKNPTAFYLCASSANRNYGYTFGSGTRLTVV.

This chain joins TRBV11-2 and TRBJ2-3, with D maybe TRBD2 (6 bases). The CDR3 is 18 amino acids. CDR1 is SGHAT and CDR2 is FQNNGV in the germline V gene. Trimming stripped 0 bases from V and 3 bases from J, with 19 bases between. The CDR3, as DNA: TGTGCCAGCAGCTTAGATCCCCTAGCGAGGATGGGAACAGATACGCAGTATTTT. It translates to CASSLDPLARMGTDTQYF.

CDR3 coding DNA: TGTGCCAGCACCCAAGGGAGGGGACGGGACTATGGCTACACCTTC. Protein sequence: CASTQGRGRDYGYTF. The V gene is TRBV6-5, the J gene TRBJ1-2; a weak D match, TRBD1 (5 bases). The CDR3 is made up of 15 amino acids. CDR1 and CDR2 from the germline V gene are MNHEY and SVGAGI. V was clipped by 7 bases and J by 3 bases, with 18 bases between them.

In DNA, the CDR3 is TGTGCCAGCAGTAGAGGCGTTGACCACATTCAGTACTTC. Translation gives CASSRGVDHIQYF. The chain recombines TRBV27 with TRBJ2-4, with D unclear. The CDR3 has 13 residues. The germline V gene has CDR1 MNHEY and CDR2 SMNVEV (reference sequence). Trimming stripped 5 bases from V and 8 bases from J, with 13 bases between.

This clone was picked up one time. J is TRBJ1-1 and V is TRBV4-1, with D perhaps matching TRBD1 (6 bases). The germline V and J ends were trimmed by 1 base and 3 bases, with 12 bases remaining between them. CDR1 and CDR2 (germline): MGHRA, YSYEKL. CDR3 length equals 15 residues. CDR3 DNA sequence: TGCGCCAGCAGCCAAGTTCGAGGGGGTGACACTGAAGCTTTCTTT. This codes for CASSQVRGGDTEAFF.

The CDR3 bases are TGCAGCGTTGGTCCGGGACAGACTGAAAAACTGTTTTTT. This codes for CSVGPGQTEKLFF. The genes are TRBV29-1 and TRBJ1-4, with 7 positions matching TRBD1. The CDR3 has 13 residues. V lost 4 bases and J lost 7; bases outside the gene matches: 6. CDR1 and CDR2 (germline): SQVTM, ANQGSEA.

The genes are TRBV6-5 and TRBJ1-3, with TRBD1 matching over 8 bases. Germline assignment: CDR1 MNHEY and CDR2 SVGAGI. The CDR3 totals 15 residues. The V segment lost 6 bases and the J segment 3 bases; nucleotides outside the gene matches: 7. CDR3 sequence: CASRPDRGVGNTIYF. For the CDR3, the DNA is TGTGCCAGCAGGCCCGACAGGGGAGTTGGAAACACCATATATTTT.

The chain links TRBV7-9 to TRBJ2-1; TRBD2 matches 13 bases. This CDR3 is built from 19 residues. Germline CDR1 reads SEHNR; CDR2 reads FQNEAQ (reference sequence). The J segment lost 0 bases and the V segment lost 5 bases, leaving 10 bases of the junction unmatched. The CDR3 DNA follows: TGTGCCAGCAGCCCCCGACTAGCGGGAGGCCTAAGCTCCTACAATGAGCAGTTCTTC. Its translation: CASSPRLAGGLSSYNEQFF.

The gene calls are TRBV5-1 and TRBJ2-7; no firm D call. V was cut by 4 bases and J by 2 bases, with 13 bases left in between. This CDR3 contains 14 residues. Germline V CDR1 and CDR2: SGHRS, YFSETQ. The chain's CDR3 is CASSVDSSTYEQYF. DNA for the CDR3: TGCGCCAGCAGCGTCGACTCAAGCACCTACGAGCAGTACTTC.

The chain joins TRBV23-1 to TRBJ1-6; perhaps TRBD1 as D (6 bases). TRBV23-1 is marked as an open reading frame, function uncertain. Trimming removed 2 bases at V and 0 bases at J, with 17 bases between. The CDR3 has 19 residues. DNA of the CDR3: TGCGCCAGCAGTCAAAACTCTTGCCAGGGGAGCTCCTATAATTCACCCCTCCACTTT. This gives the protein CASSQNSCQGSSYNSPLHF.

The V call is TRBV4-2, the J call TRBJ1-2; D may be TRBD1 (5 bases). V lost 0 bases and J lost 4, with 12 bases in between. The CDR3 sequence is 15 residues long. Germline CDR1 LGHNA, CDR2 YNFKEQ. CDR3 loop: CASSQESRVSYGYTF. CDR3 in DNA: TGTGCCAGCAGCCAAGAGTCCAGGGTCAGCTATGGCTACACCTTC.